This T cell receptor beta chain was sequenced in a study of blood T cell repertoires in COVID-19. Repertoires were generated with immunoSEQ multiplex PCR, while TCRdb's copy carries only in-frame clones and drops some. This repertoire shows some 49,000 clones, about 85% found once; its top ten account for approximately 10%. Germline CDR1 and CDR2: SNHLY and FYNNEI. This CDR3 spans 16 amino acids. V shed 3 bases and J shed 0 bases, with 12 bases lying between them. The rearrangement joins TRBV2 to TRBJ2-1; D perhaps matches TRBD1 (5 bases). This TCR was recovered from a human donor in a cohort sampled during active COVID-19. The sequenced material came from peripheral blood. In DNA, the CDR3 is TGTGCCAGCAGTGAGTCCAGAAGGGGCTCCTACAATGAGCAGTTCTTC. This gives the protein CASSESRRGSYNEQFF.